This is a list of T cell receptor beta chains from one sample in a study of tumor-infiltrating lymphocytes in primary liver carcinoma. TCRdb itself ran the multiplex PCR reads through MiXCR, one entry per CDR3 protein. This table has some 110,000 distinct CDR3 sequences, approximately 82% appearing once. The specimen sequenced was liver tumor tissue from sampling region 3. The receptors derive from a man aged 40-49 years with primary liver carcinoma and hepatitis B virus infection. Both conserved end residues are part of each CDR3. The D gene is left open where the match is weak. Clone size is stated in some rows and not others, as once, few, many or a class when expanded.

>TRBJ1-3|17|TRBD1|TRBV5-1|-
TGCGCCAGCAGCTTGGTGAGCCAGGGGGGAGCAGGAAACATCATATATTTT
CASSLVSQGGAGNIIYF
>TRBJ2-7|15|TRBD1|TRBV6-5|-
TGTGCCAGCAGTCCCCAGGGGGATAGCTCCTACAAACAGTACTTC
CASSPQGDSSYKQYF
>TRBJ2-3|17|-|TRBV28|many
TGTGCCAGCAGTTTCCAGGGAAAGGGTGCGGGCACAGATACGCAGTATTTT
CASSFQGKGAGTDTQYF
>TRBJ2-3|14|TRBD1|TRBV6-2/TRBV6-3|once
TGTACCAGCAGTCAGCTGGGGGACAGAGATACGCAGTATTTT
CTSSQLGDRDTQYF
>TRBJ1-2|13|-|TRBV6-1|-
TGTGCCAGCAGTGAAGTCCCAAACCATCGCTACACCTTC
CASSEVPNHRYTF
>TRBJ1-6|13|-|TRBV7-2|-
TGTGCCACCAACAGGGAAGGGAATTCACCCCTCCACTTT
CATNREGNSPLHF
>TRBJ1-5|16|-|TRBV5-1|-
TGCGCCAGTAGCTTGGACAGTTTCTCTAGCATAGATACGCAGCATTTT
CASSLDSFSSIDTQHF
>TRBJ2-1|15|-|TRBV9|few
TGTGCCAGCAGCGTAGAAGACGGAGGCTACAATGAGCAGTTCTTC
CASSVEDGGYNEQFF
>TRBJ1-2|16|-|TRBV14|-
TGTGCCAGCAGCCAAGATCGGGGCCGCCCAGGCTATGGCTACACCTTC
CASSQDRGRPGYGYTF
>TRBJ1-2|15|-|TRBV6-5|-
TGTGCCAGCAGCCCACAGGTAACTGTTAACTATGGCTACACCTTC
CASSPQVTVNYGYTF
>TRBJ1-2|14|-|TRBV12-3/TRBV12-4|-
TGTGCCAGCACTCCGGGGGGCGAGGGCTATGGCTACACCTTC
CASTPGGEGYGYTF
>TRBJ2-1|14|-|TRBV6-6|-
TGTGCCAGCAATTACGTGACGTCAGACAATGAGCAGTTCTTC
CASNYVTSDNEQFF
>TRBJ2-7|14|TRBD2|TRBV29-1|-
TGTAGCGTCGCGGGACTAGCGGGAGGCGGCGAGGAGTACTTC
CSVAGLAGGGEEYF
>TRBJ2-7|12|-|TRBV7-9|-
TGTGCCCGCAGCCAGGGACAAAGAGAGCAATACTTC
CARSQGQREQYF
>TRBJ1-1|13|-|TRBV28|once
TGTACCAGCAGGCCCCCTGGACGTGATGAAGCTTACTTT
CTSRPPGRDEAYF
>TRBJ2-7|15|-|TRBV4-1|once
TGCGTCAGCAGCCAAACCCCCGGGACAACCAACGAGCAGTACTTC
CVSSQTPGTTNEQYF
>TRBJ2-3|17|-|TRBV5-1|-
TGCGCCAGCAGGCTCGGAGGCTTAGTGGTGGGCACAGATACGCAGTATTTT
CASRLGGLVVGTDTQYF
>TRBJ2-7|17|-|TRBV7-8|-
TGTGCCAACAGCCGGAAGGGAGGTACTACAGTTACCCTCGAGCAGTACTTC
CANSRKGGTTVTLEQYF
>TRBJ2-3|14|TRBD1|TRBV29-1|few
TGCAGCTTTAGGACAGGGGCTTTCACAGATACGCAGTATTTT
CSFRTGAFTDTQYF
>TRBJ1-2|14|-|TRBV29-1|-
TGCAGTGCTTCACTTGACGGGTACTACTATGGCCACACCTTC
CSASLDGYYYGHTF
>TRBJ1-3|17|-|TRBV18|-
TGTGCCAGCTCACCACGGCCCGGCTCAGACTCTGGAAACACCATATATTTT
CASSPRPGSDSGNTIYF
>TRBJ1-2|15|TRBD1|TRBV11-1|-
TGTCCTAGCAGCCCGGGACAGGGTCGGAGCTATGGCTACACCTTC
CPSSPGQGRSYGYTF
>TRBJ2-1|16|TRBD2|TRBV10-3|-
TGTGCCACCAGCCCGGGACTAGCGGGGAACTACAATGAGGAGTTCTTC
CATSPGLAGNYNEEFF
>TRBJ2-3|13|TRBD2|TRBV20-1|-
TGCAGTGCTAGTGGTCTTGCGGGAGCTACGCAGTATTTT
CSASGLAGATQYF
>TRBJ1-1|11|-|TRBV29-1|-
TGCAGCGCACCCCTAGGGCTTAGAGCTTTCTTT
CSAPLGLRAFF
>TRBJ2-7|15|TRBD2|TRBV6-5|few
TGTGCCAGCAGGACGAAGACTAGCGGGGAAGGGGAGCGATACTTC
CASRTKTSGEGERYF
>TRBJ1-5|14|-|TRBV5-4|many
TGTGCCAGCAGCTTGGCGGGGGGCAATCAGCCCCAGCATTTT
CASSLAGGNQPQHF
>TRBJ2-3|14|-|TRBV6-1|-
TGTGTCAGCAGGTGGACGGATTACACAGATATGCAGTATTTT
CVSRWTDYTDMQYF
>TRBJ2-3|16|-|TRBV6-5|-
TGTGCCAGCAGTCTAACCGGGACATACACCACAGATACGCAGTATTTT
CASSLTGTYTTDTQYF
>TRBJ2-1|15|TRBD2|TRBV7-3|few
TGTGCCAGCAGCTTTAGCGGGAGCTCCTACAATGAGCAGTTCTTC
CASSFSGSSYNEQFF
>TRBJ2-6|15|-|TRBV5-8|many
TGTGCCAGCAGCTCCAACAGGGACTGGGCCAACGTCCTGACTTTC
CASSSNRDWANVLTF